This T cell receptor beta chain was recorded in a study of blood T cell repertoires in COVID-19. Study-level information: Acute-phase and convalescent COVID-19 samples originated in the United States, Italy and Spain. PBMCs, B-cell-depleted T cells, or T cells were the source of the cDNA or gDNA that made up the material.

This clone occurred once. V lost 3 bases, J lost 8 bases, and 11 bases lay in between. The CDR3 is 14 amino acids. Per the germline V gene, CDR1 is SGHTA and CDR2 is FQGNSA. The assay was immunoSEQ multiplex PCR, and TCRdb's table has in-frame clones only and misses some. The sample records 200,000 to 300,000 clones, around nine tenths being singletons. Sequencing was carried out using peripheral blood. The receptor's source is a young man with active or convalescent COVID-19. The J gene is TRBJ1-6, the V gene TRBV7-2; possibly TRBD1 for D (5 bases). The CDR3 sequence is CASSFQGGDSPLHF. For the CDR3, the DNA is TGTGCCAGCAGCTTTCAGGGTGGGGATTCACCCCTCCACTTT.